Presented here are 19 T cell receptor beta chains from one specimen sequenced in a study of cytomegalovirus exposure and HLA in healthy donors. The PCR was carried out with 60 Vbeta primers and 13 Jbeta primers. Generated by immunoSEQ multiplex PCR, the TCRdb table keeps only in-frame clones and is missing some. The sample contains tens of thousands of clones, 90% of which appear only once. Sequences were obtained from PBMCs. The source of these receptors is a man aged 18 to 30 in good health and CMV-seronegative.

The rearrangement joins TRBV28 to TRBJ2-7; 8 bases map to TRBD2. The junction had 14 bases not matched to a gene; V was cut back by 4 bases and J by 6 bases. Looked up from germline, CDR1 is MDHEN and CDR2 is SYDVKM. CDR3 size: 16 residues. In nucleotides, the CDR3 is TGTGCCAGCAGTTCTCCCCCGGGACTAGATGAAGGCGAGCAGTACTTC. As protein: CASSSPPGLDEGEQYF.

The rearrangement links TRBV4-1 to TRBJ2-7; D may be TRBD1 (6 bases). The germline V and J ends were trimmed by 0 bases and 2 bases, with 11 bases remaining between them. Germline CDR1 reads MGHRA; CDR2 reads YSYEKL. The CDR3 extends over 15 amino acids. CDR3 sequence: CASSQEGTLAYEQYF. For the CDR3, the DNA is TGCGCCAGCAGCCAAGAGGGGACACTAGCCTACGAGCAGTACTTC.

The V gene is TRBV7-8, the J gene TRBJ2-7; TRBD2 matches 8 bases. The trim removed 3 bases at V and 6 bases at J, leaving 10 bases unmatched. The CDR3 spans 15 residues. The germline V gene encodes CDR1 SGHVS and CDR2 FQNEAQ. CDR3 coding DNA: TGTGCCAGCAGCTTTACCGGGACTAGACCCTTCGAGCAGTACTTC. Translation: CASSFTGTRPFEQYF.

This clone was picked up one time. The CDR3, as DNA: TGTGCCAGCAGTTTTCTTCCAGGACAGGGCATCTCTGGAAACACCATATATTTT. Protein: CASSFLPGQGISGNTIYF. The J gene is TRBJ1-3, the V gene TRBV28; 8 nucleotides match TRBD1. The V gene end was trimmed by 3 bases and the J gene end by 0 bases; junction bases not matched to a gene: 10. CDR1 and CDR2 from the germline V gene are MDHEN and SYDVKM. The CDR3 runs 18 residues.

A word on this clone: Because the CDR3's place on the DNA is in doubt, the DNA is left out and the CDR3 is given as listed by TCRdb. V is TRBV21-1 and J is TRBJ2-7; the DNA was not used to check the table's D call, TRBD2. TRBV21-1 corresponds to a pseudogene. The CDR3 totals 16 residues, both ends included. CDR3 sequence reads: CASSKVASGSSYEQYF.

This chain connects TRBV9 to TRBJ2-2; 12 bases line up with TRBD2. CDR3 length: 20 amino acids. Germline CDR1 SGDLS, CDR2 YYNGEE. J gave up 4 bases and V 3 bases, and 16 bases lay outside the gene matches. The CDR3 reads CASSGEIVGGGLAGTGELFF. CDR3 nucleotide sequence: TGTGCCAGCAGCGGAGAAATTGTCGGAGGGGGACTAGCGGGCACCGGGGAGCTGTTTTTT.

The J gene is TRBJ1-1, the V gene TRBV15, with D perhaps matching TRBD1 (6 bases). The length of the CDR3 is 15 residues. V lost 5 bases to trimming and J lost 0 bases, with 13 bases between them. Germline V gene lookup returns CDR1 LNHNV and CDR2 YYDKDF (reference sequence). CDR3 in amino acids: CATSPRTALNTEAFF. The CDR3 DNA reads TGTGCCACCAGCCCCCGGACAGCCTTGAACACTGAAGCTTTCTTT.

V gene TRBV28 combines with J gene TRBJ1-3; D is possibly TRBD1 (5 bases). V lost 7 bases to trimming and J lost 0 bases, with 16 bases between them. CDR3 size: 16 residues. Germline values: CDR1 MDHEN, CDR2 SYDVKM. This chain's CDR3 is CASKGLRTFSGNTIYF. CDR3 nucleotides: TGTGCCAGCAAGGGACTGCGGACTTTCTCTGGAAACACCATATATTTT.

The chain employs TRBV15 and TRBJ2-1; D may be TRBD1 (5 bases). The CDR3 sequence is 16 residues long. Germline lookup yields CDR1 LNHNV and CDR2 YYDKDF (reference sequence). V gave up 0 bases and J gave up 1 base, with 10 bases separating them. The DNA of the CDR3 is TGTGCCACCAGCAGAGATTTGACAGCATCCTACAATGAGCAGTTCTTC. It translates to CATSRDLTASYNEQFF.

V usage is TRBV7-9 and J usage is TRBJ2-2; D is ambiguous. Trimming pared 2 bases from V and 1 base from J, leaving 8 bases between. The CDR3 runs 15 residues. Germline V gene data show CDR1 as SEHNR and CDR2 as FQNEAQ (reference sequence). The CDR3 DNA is TGTGCCAGCAGCTTAAACCCACAGAACACCGGGGAGCTGTTTTTT. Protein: CASSLNPQNTGELFF.

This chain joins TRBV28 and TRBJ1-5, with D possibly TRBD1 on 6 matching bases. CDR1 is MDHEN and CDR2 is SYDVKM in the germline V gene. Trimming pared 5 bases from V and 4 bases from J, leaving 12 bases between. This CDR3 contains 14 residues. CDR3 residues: CASSPGGRNQPQHF. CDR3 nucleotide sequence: TGTGCCAGCAGTCCCGGGGGGCGAAATCAGCCCCAGCATTTT.

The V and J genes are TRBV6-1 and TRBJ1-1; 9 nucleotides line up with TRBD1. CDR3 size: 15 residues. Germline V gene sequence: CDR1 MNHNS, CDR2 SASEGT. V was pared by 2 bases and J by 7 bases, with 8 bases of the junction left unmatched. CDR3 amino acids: CASSEPGQGKSEAFF. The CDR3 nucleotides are TGTGCCAGCAGTGAACCGGGACAGGGTAAGAGTGAAGCTTTCTTT.

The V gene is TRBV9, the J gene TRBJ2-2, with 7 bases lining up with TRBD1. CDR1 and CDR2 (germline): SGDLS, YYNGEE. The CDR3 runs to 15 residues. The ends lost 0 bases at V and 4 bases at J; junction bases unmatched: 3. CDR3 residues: CASSVAAGGTGELFF. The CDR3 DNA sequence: TGTGCCAGCAGCGTAGCGGCAGGGGGCACCGGGGAGCTGTTTTTT.

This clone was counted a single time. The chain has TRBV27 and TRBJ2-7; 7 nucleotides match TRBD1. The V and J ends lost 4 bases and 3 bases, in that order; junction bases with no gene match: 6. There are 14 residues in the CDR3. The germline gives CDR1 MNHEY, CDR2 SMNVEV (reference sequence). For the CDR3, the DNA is TGTGCCAGCAGTTCTGATCACAGGGGCTACGAGCAGTACTTC. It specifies CASSSDHRGYEQYF.

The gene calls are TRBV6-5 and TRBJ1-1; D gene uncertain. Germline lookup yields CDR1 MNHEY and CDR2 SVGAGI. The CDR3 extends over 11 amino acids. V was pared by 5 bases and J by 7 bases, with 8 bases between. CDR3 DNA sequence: TGTGCCAGCAGTGAAAACTTTGAAGCTTTCTTT. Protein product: CASSENFEAFF.

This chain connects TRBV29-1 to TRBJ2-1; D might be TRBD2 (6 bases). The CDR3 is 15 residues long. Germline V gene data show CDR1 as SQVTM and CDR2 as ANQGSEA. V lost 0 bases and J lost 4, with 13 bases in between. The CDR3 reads CSVEDRTSWYNEQFF. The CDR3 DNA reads TGCAGCGTTGAAGATCGAACTAGCTGGTACAATGAGCAGTTCTTC.

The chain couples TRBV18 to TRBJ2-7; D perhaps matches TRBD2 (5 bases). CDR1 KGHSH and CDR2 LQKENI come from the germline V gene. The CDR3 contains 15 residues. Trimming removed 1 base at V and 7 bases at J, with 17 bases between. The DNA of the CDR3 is TGTGCCAGCTCACCACGAGTTGGTAGTTCGGGGGAGCAGTACTTC. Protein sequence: CASSPRVGSSGEQYF.

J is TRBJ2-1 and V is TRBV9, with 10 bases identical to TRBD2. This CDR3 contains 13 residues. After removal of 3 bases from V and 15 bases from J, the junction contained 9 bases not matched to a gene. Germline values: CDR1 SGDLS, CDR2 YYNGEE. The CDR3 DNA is TGTGCCAGCAGCGAGGCCGGGACTAGCGAGTCGTTCTTC. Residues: CASSEAGTSESFF.

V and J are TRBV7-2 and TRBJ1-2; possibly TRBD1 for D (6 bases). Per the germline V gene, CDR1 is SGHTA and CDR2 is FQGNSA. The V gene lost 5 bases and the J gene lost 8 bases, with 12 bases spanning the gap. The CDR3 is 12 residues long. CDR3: CASSRLQGGYTF. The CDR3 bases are TGTGCCAGCAGCCGCCTACAGGGAGGCTACACCTTC.